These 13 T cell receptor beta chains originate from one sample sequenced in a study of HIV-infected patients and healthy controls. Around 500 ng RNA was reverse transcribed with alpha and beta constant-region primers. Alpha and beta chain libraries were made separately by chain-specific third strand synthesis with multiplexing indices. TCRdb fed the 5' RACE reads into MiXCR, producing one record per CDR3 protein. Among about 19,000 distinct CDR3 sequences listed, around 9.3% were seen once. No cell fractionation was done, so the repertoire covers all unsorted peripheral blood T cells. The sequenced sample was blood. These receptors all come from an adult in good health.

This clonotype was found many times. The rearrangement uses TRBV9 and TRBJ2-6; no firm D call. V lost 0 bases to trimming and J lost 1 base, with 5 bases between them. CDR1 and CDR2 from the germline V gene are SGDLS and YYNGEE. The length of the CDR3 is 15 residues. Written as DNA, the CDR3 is TGTGCCAGCAGCGTAGCTTCATCTGGGGCCAACGTCCTGACTTTC. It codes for CASSVASSGANVLTF.

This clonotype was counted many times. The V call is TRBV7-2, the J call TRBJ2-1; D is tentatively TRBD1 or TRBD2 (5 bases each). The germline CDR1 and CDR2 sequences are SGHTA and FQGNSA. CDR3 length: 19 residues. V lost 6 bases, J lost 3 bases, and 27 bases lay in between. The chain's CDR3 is CASSNRGGPRGSFYNEQFF. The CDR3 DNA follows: TGTGCCAGCAGTAATAGAGGCGGGCCTAGGGGTTCTTTCTACAATGAGCAGTTCTTC.

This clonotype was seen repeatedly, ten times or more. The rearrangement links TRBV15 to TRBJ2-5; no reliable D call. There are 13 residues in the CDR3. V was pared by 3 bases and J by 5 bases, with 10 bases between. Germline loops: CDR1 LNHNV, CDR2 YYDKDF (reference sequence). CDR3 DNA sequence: TGTGCCACCAGCAGCAACAATGCGGAGACCCAGTACTTC. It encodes CATSSNNAETQYF.

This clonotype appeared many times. The DNA of the CDR3 is TGTGCCAGCAGCCAACTAAGGCATGGCTACACCTTC. This translates into CASSQLRHGYTF. The V and J genes are TRBV4-2 and TRBJ1-2; D unresolved. Germline V lookup: CDR1 LGHNA, CDR2 YNFKEQ. V was clipped by 2 bases and J by 6 bases, with 7 bases between them. CDR3 length: 12 amino acids.

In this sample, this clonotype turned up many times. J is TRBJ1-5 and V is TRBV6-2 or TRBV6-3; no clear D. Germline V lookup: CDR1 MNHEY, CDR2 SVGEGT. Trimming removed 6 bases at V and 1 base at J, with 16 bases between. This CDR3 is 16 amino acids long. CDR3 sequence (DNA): TGTGCCAGCAGCCGTCCTTACACAGTAAGCAATCAGCCCCAGCATTTT. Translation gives CASSRPYTVSNQPQHF.

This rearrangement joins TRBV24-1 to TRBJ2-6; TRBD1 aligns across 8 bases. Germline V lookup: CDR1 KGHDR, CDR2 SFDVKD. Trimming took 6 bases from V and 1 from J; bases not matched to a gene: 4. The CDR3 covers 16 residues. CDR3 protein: CATSTNRGSGANVLTF. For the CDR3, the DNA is TGTGCCACCAGTACCAACAGGGGGTCTGGGGCCAACGTCCTGACTTTC.

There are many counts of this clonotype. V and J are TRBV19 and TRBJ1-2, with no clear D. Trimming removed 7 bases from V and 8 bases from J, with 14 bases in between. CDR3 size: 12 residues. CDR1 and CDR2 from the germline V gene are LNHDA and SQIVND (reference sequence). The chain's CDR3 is CASTIGEVGYTF. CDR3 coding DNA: TGTGCCAGTACCATCGGGGAGGTCGGCTACACCTTC. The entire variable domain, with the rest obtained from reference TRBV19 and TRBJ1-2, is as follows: DGGITQSPKYLFRKEGQNVTLSCEQNLNHDAMYWYRQDPGQGLRLIYYSQIVNDFQKGDIAEGYSVSREKKESFPLTVTSAQKNPTAFYLCASTIGEVGYTFGSGTRLTVV.

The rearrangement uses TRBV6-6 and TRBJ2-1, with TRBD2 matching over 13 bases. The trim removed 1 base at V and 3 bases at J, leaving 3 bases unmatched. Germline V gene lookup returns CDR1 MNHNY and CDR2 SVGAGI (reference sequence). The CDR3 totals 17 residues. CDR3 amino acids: CASSYWGLAGIYNEQFF. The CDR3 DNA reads TGTGCCAGCAGTTACTGGGGACTAGCGGGGATCTACAATGAGCAGTTCTTC.

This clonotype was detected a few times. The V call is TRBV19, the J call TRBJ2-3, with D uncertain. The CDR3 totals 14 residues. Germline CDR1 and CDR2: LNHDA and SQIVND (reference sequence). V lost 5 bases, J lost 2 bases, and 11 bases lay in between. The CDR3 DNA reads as TGTGCCAGTAGTCCGATCAGCACCACAGATACGCAGTATTTT. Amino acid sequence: CASSPISTTDTQYF.

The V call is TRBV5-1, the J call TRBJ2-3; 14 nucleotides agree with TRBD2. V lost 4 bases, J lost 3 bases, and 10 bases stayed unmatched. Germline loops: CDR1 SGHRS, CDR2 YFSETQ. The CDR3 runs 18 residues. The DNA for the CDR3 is TGCGCCAGCAGCCCGGGGACTAGCGGGAGACATAAGACAGATACGCAGTATTTT. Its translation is CASSPGTSGRHKTDTQYF.

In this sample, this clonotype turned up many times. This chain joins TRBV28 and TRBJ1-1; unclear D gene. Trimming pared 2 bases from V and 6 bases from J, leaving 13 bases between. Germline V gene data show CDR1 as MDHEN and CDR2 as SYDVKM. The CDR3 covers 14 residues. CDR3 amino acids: CASSLTYPRSEAFF. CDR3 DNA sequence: TGTGCCAGCAGTTTAACCTATCCTAGATCTGAAGCTTTCTTT.

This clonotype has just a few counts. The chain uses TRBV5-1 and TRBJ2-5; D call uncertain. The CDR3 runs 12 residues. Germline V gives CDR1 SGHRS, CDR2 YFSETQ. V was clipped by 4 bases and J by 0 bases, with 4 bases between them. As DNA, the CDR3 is TGCGCCAGCAGCCCGAACCAAGAGACCCAGTACTTC. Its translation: CASSPNQETQYF.

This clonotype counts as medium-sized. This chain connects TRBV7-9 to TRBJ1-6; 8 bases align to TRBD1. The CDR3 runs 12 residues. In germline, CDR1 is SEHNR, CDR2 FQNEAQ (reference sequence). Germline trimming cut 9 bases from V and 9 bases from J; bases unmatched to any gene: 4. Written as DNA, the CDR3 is TGTGCCAGTCAAACAGGGGGTTCACCCCTCCACTTT. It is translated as CASQTGGSPLHF.